This TCR beta chain derives from a study of PD-L1 blockade in urothelial cancer. Whole-study context: When patients started atezolizumab in the mid-2010s, it was given at 1,200 mg intravenously every 3 weeks. About 90% of the 29 patients were males with bladder-origin urothelial cancer. A median of 141,255 T cells was found in the blood samples.

Regarding time point: peripheral blood 6 weeks after treatment start. CDR1 is SGHAT and CDR2 is FQNNGV in the germline V gene. V lost 5 bases to trimming and J lost 6 bases; unmatched junction nucleotides: 7. This CDR3 spans 15 amino acids. Here immunoSEQ multiplex PCR was the method, and the copy in TCRdb shows in-frame clones only, minus some. The data contain 100,000 to 150,000 clones, 86% of them singletons. Here the sequenced sample was PBMCs, taken around atezolizumab (anti-PD-L1) treatment. The receptor's source is a man in his fifties with urothelial cancer. The chain is built from TRBV11-2 and TRBJ2-1, with 10 bases that match TRBD2. For the CDR3, the DNA is TGTGCCAGCAGCCCCGGACTAGCGGTTTCCAATGAGCAGTTCTTC. Amino acids: CASSPGLAVSNEQFF. The variable domain in full, completed from reference TRBV11-2 and TRBJ2-1, reads EAGVAQSPRYKIIEKRQSVAFWCNPISGHATLYWYQQILGQGPKLLIQFQNNGVVDDSQLPKDRFSAERLKGVDSTLKIQPAKLEDSAVYLCASSPGLAVSNEQFFGPGTRLTVL.